This T cell receptor (beta chain) was captured by sequencing in a study of blood T cell repertoires in COVID-19. On the study more broadly: Nucleic acid was either cDNA or gDNA, and it came from T cells, B-cell-depleted T cells, or PBMCs.

Sequencing was performed with immunoSEQ multiplex PCR; in TCRdb, only in-frame clones are kept and a portion is missing. Of about 280,000 clones listed, roughly 80% are singletons. In assigning cohorts, the study relied on participant-reported clinical history. The sample taken for sequencing was PBMCs or T cells enriched from blood (not recorded which). This TCR was sampled from a man aged 40-50 years who had been exposed to COVID-19.

CDR3 in amino acids: CASSPVQISYNSPLHF. CDR3 nucleotides: TGTGCCAGCTCACCAGTACAGATATCCTATAATTCACCCCTCCACTTT. The chain employs TRBV18 and TRBJ1-6, with D unclear. Deletions cut 2 bases from V and 1 base from J, with 9 bases between. The CDR3 loop spans 16 amino acids. In germline, CDR1 is KGHSH, CDR2 LQKENI.